Presented here are 27 T cell receptor beta chains from one specimen sequenced in a study of blood T cell repertoires in COVID-19 (dated by TCRdb to 2020 to 2021). Libraries were prepared through the immunoSEQ multiplex PCR assay. In its TCRdb copy, this immuneACCESS table keeps in-frame sequences only and misses some clones. Where compared with another copy, unresolved V genes explain less than half of these, and the others have no known cause. Recorded for this sample are more than 60,000 clones; 65% to 85% of them occurred a single time. In total, the top ten clones hold 4.5% to 7% of the sample. Material for sequencing was peripheral blood. These receptors all stem from a man aged 60-69 years with active or convalescent COVID-19.

The chain employs TRBV5-4 and TRBJ1-2, with TRBD1 matching 7 bases. V lost 0 bases to trimming and J lost 6 bases; unmatched junction nucleotides: 8. The CDR3 consists of 15 residues. Germline V CDR1 and CDR2: SGHNT, YYREEE (reference sequence). CDR3 coding DNA: TGTGCCAGCAGCTTGGACGGACGGCAGGGGGATGGCTACACCTTC. The encoded protein is CASSLDGRQGDGYTF.

This chain connects TRBV4-2 to TRBJ1-1; TRBD1 matches 7 bases. Germline V gene sequence: CDR1 LGHNA, CDR2 YNFKEQ. V lost 3 bases and J lost 5; bases outside the gene matches: 9. This CDR3 region has 15 residues. The chain's CDR3 is CASSQFEQGRTEAFF. Written as DNA, the CDR3 is TGTGCCAGCAGCCAGTTCGAACAGGGGCGGACTGAAGCTTTCTTT.

This sequence joins TRBV6-4 and TRBJ1-4; tentatively, D is TRBD1 (5 bases). Trimming pared 4 bases from V and 7 bases from J, leaving 10 bases between. Germline lookup yields CDR1 MRHNA and CDR2 SNTAGT. This CDR3 spans 13 amino acids. CDR3 residues: CASSVLRGEKLFF. CDR3 DNA: TGTGCCAGCAGTGTGCTAAGGGGTGAAAAACTGTTTTTT.

This clone rates as medium-sized. The V and J genes are TRBV10-2 and TRBJ1-1, with 8 positions matching TRBD1. CDR3 size: 16 residues. Germline assignment: CDR1 WSHSY and CDR2 SAAADI. V was pared by 1 base and J by 4 bases, with 8 bases of the junction left unmatched. The CDR3 protein is CASSEFSITGGTEAFF. The CDR3 DNA reads as TGCGCCAGCAGTGAGTTTTCAATTACAGGGGGCACTGAAGCTTTCTTT.

The chain has TRBV6-2 or TRBV6-3 and TRBJ1-4; 7 nucleotides align to TRBD1. The CDR3 loop spans 15 amino acids. CDR1 MNHEY and CDR2 SVGEGT come from the germline V gene. V was pared by 2 bases and J by 7 bases, with 7 bases of the junction left unmatched. The CDR3 here is CASSYGDSGSEKLFF. The CDR3 nucleotides read TGTGCCAGCAGTTACGGGGACAGCGGATCTGAAAAACTGTTTTTT.

This chain uses TRBV4-1 with TRBJ1-1, with D unresolved. V lost 2 bases and J lost 2, with 15 bases in between. CDR3 length: 16 residues. Looked up from germline, CDR1 is MGHRA and CDR2 is YSYEKL. The CDR3 spells CASSQPRAKLNTEAFF. The CDR3 DNA is TGCGCCAGCAGCCAACCACGAGCAAAATTAAACACTGAAGCTTTCTTT.

This chain uses TRBV25-1 with TRBJ1-2; TRBD1 is a possible D gene (5 bases). Trimming took off 0 bases at V and 3 bases at J, with 17 bases between the two ends. The CDR3 extends over 17 amino acids. Germline V CDR1 and CDR2: MGHDK, SYGVNS. The CDR3 sequence is CASSEYTLGRGDYGYTF. The CDR3 DNA follows: TGTGCCAGCAGTGAATATACCTTGGGAAGGGGTGACTATGGCTACACCTTC.

The chain combines TRBV3-1 (or the pseudogene TRBV3-2) with TRBJ2-7; 9 bases align to TRBD1. This CDR3 has 15 amino acids. J lost 0 bases, V lost 3 bases, and 3 bases had no gene match. The germline gives CDR1 LGHDT, CDR2 YNNKEL (reference sequence). In DNA, the CDR3 is TGTGCCAGCAGCCAGGCGGGACAGGGCTCCTACGAGCAGTACTTC. Protein: CASSQAGQGSYEQYF.

The chain uses TRBV5-8 and TRBJ2-7; no reliable D call. CDR3 length: 17 residues. Germline V lookup: CDR1 SGHTS, CDR2 YDEGEE. V dropped 2 bases and J dropped 1 base, with 19 bases sitting between them. CDR3 in DNA: TGTGCCAGCAGCTTTGCGGCCGTTCACCTCCTTTCCTACGAGCAGTACTTC. It yields the protein CASSFAAVHLLSYEQYF.

The chain links TRBV3-1 (or the pseudogene TRBV3-2) to TRBJ2-1; 11 bases align to TRBD2. The CDR3 is 15 amino acids. Per germline, CDR1 LGHDT and CDR2 YNNKEL (reference sequence). V lost 6 bases and J lost 8; bases outside the gene matches: 9. The DNA of the CDR3 is TGTGCCAGCAGGGTTAGCGGGGGGGCCATCCATGAGCAGTTCTTC. Translation gives CASRVSGGAIHEQFF.

The chain is built from TRBV5-8 and TRBJ1-4, with TRBD1 matching 8 bases. The CDR3 consists of 15 residues. Per germline, CDR1 SGHTS and CDR2 YDEGEE. Trimming took 4 bases from V and 7 from J; bases not matched to a gene: 9. The CDR3 DNA reads TGTGCCAGCAGCCTTGGGACAGGTGGACGTGAAAAACTGTTTTTT. Translation: CASSLGTGGREKLFF.

The rearrangement uses TRBV6-2 or TRBV6-3 and TRBJ2-7; TRBD1 aligns across 11 bases. J gave up 4 bases and V 6 bases, and 11 bases lay outside the gene matches. The CDR3 loop spans 16 amino acids. Germline V CDR1 and CDR2: MNHEY, SVGEGT. The CDR3, as DNA: TGTGCCAGCAGCCGATCAGGACAGGGGGCCTCATACGAGCAGTACTTC. It translates to CASSRSGQGASYEQYF.

The chain couples TRBV11-2 to TRBJ1-1; maybe TRBD1 (5 bases). The CDR3 spans 12 residues. Trimming removed 4 bases at V and 7 bases at J, with 10 bases between. Germline assignment: CDR1 SGHAT and CDR2 FQNNGV. Written as DNA, the CDR3 is TGTGCCAGCAGCTCAGGGATACATGAAGCTTTCTTT. Translation: CASSSGIHEAFF.

The V call is TRBV18, the J call TRBJ1-1; D remains ambiguous. With 6 bases removed from V and 5 bases from J, the gap between germline ends came to 10 bases. Per the germline V gene, CDR1 is KGHSH and CDR2 is LQKENI. CDR3 length: 12 amino acids. CDR3 loop: CASSTGRTEAFF. For the CDR3, the DNA is TGTGCCAGCTCCACGGGGAGGACTGAAGCTTTCTTT.

This clone was counted a single time. The chain carries TRBV7-9 and TRBJ1-4, with D tentatively TRBD1 (5 bases). V lost 5 bases, J lost 8 bases, and 15 bases lay in between. Per germline, CDR1 SEHNR and CDR2 FQNEAQ (reference sequence). The CDR3 extends over 14 amino acids. The CDR3 spells CASSPTGGAEKLFF. The CDR3 DNA reads as TGTGCCAGCAGCCCTACAGGTGGAGCAGAAAAACTGTTTTTT.

The rearrangement links TRBV19 to TRBJ1-2; 7 bases are a match to TRBD1. J gave up 8 bases and V 3 bases, and 18 bases lay outside the gene matches. The CDR3 runs to 17 residues. CDR1 and CDR2 (germline): LNHDA, SQIVND (reference sequence). Written as DNA, the CDR3 is TGTGCCAGTAGTATGGGCACCGTCGGCCAGGGGGTGAGAGGCTACACCTTC. The encoded protein is CASSMGTVGQGVRGYTF.

This chain joins TRBV18 and TRBJ2-2; D gene unclear. This CDR3 is built from 13 residues. V lost 3 bases and J 5 bases, leaving 7 bases between the germline ends. CDR1 and CDR2 from the germline V gene are KGHSH and LQKENI. The CDR3 sequence: CASSPPRTGELFF. For the CDR3, the DNA is TGTGCCAGCTCACCCCCGAGGACCGGGGAGCTGTTTTTT.

As DNA, the CDR3 is TGTGCCAGCAGCTTGGGGGGCGGGAACACTGAAGCTTTCTTT. Protein sequence: CASSLGGGNTEAFF. The J gene is TRBJ1-1, the V gene TRBV5-6; a possible D gene is TRBD1 (5 bases). V was trimmed by 0 bases and J by 1 base, leaving 7 bases between them. Germline V gene sequence: CDR1 SGHDT, CDR2 YYEEEE. CDR3 length: 14 residues.

This clone came up a few times. In DNA, the CDR3 is TGCAGCGTCCACAGGGAAGAAGATGGCTACACCTTC. Translating gives CSVHREEDGYTF. The rearrangement joins TRBV29-1 to TRBJ1-2; D is perhaps TRBD1 (6 bases). CDR1 and CDR2 from the germline V gene are SQVTM and ANQGSEA. V lost 6 bases and J lost 6, with 14 bases in between. The CDR3 has 12 amino acids.

V is TRBV6-5 and J is TRBJ1-4, with D tentatively TRBD1 (6 bases). V lost 4 bases and J 12 bases, leaving 15 bases between the germline ends. The CDR3 has 13 residues. Germline V CDR1 and CDR2: MNHEY, SVGAGI. The CDR3 coding sequence is TGTGCCAGCAGTTCGGTAACAGGGACGGAACTGTTTTTT. It codes for CASSSVTGTELFF.

The chain couples TRBV10-1 to TRBJ2-7, with 8 bases identical to TRBD1. From germline, CDR1 is WNHNN and CDR2 SYGVQD (reference sequence). V dropped 0 bases and J dropped 0; count of bases not matched to a gene: 7. The CDR3 consists of 17 residues. This CDR3 reads CASSESGQGAHSYEQYF. The CDR3 DNA reads TGCGCCAGCAGTGAGTCCGGCCAGGGGGCCCACTCCTACGAGCAGTACTTC.

In its sample, this clone was seen once. The chain links TRBV9 to TRBJ2-7; 12 bases are a match to TRBD2. There are 15 residues in the CDR3. Losses at the gene ends were 4 bases for V and 6 bases for J; bases not matched to a gene: 8. CDR1 and CDR2 (germline): SGDLS, YYNGEE. CDR3 region: CASSSTSGGAGEQYF. The DNA for the CDR3 is TGTGCCAGCAGCTCGACTAGCGGGGGTGCGGGCGAGCAGTACTTC.

This clone was recorded many times. The chain uses TRBV30 and TRBJ1-2; possible D gene TRBD1, 5 bases. Trimming removed 0 bases from V and 4 bases from J, with 6 bases in between. Germline CDR1 GTSNPN, CDR2 SVGIG (reference sequence). The CDR3 loop spans 12 amino acids. In nucleotides, the CDR3 is TGTGCCTGGAGTGTCGGGGGCTATGGCTACACCTTC. Translating it yields CAWSVGGYGYTF.

This chain uses TRBV5-6 with TRBJ2-5, with D hard to call. Per germline, CDR1 SGHDT and CDR2 YYEEEE. The CDR3 sequence is 14 residues long. With 3 bases removed from V and 1 base from J, the gap between germline ends came to 10 bases. CDR3 in DNA: TGTGCCAGCAGCTCGGGTATAGGCCAAGAGACCCAGTACTTC. This encodes CASSSGIGQETQYF.

The chain couples TRBV4-2 to TRBJ2-5; possible D gene TRBD2, 7 bases. Germline CDR1 and CDR2: LGHNA and YNFKEQ. The CDR3 contains 14 residues. Trimming cost V 0 bases and J 11 bases, with 16 bases left between them. This chain's CDR3 is CASSQDLWGGGQYF. Written as DNA, the CDR3 is TGTGCCAGCAGCCAAGATCTTTGGGGGGGCGGTCAGTACTTC.

The chain uses TRBV5-5 and TRBJ2-6, with a tentative D call TRBD2 (5 bases). The germline gives CDR1 SGHKS, CDR2 YYEKEE (reference sequence). The CDR3 is 17 amino acids. Trimming removed 5 bases at V and 0 bases at J, with 15 bases between. CDR3 in DNA: TGTGCCAGCAGACCCGAATCGGGGTCCTCTGGGGCCAACGTCCTGACTTTC. Residues: CASRPESGSSGANVLTF.

The J gene is TRBJ1-3, the V gene TRBV6-5; D not certain. V was pared by 6 bases and J by 0 bases, with 9 bases between. Germline V gene lookup returns CDR1 MNHEY and CDR2 SVGAGI. The CDR3 runs to 14 residues. The CDR3, as DNA: TGTGCCAGCAGGGGCGATCCCTCTGGAAACACCATATATTTT. The encoded protein is CASRGDPSGNTIYF.